What follows is one T cell receptor (beta chain) and its context. Under the authors' procedure: Reference gene primer amplification gave estimated nucleated cell counts. Data came from immunoSEQ multiplex PCR; TCRdb stores just in-frame clones and leaves some out. D and trimming come from the DNA, and the V and J calls and clone size come from that table. The data contain about 97,000 clones, around 94% of them singletons. The germline V gene has CDR1 MGHDK and CDR2 SYGVNS. The CDR3 is 12 residues long. V gave up 5 bases and J gave up 7 bases, with 12 bases separating them. The record originates from a study of blood T cell repertoires in COVID-19. Background on the study: From the United States, Italy and Spain came samples of acute and convalescent COVID-19. T cells, B-cell-depleted T cells, or PBMCs supplied cDNA or gDNA.

The chain has TRBV25-1 and TRBJ2-7, with D perhaps TRBD1 (5 bases). This receptor was taken from a man in his fifties or sixties with active COVID-19. Sequenced input: peripheral blood. The CDR3 protein is CASSFTGLEQYF. The CDR3 bases are TGTGCCAGCAGTTTTACAGGCCTTGAGCAGTACTTC.